These 4 T cell receptor beta chains originate from one sample sequenced in a study of blood T cell repertoires in COVID-19. Only in-frame clones appear in the TCRdb table, and some are missing; sequencing was by immunoSEQ multiplex PCR. In the table there are 55,000 to 75,000 clones, around 82% of which are singletons. Material: peripheral blood. The receptors come from a man older than 75 with active COVID-19.

CDR3 nucleotides: TGCGCCAGCAGCTTGCCCCTAGGGGCCCAAGGAGATACGCAGTATTTT. It translates to CASSLPLGAQGDTQYF. This chain uses TRBV5-1 with TRBJ2-3, with D possibly TRBD1 on 5 matching bases. Germline-derived CDR1 and CDR2 are SGHRS and YFSETQ. CDR3 length equals 16 residues. With 1 base removed from V and 5 bases from J, the gap between germline ends came to 17 bases. The whole variable domain, filled in from reference TRBV5-1 and TRBJ2-3, reads KAGVTQTPRYLIKTRGQQVTLSCSPISGHRSVSWYQQTPGQGLQFLFEYFSETQRNKGNFPGRFSGRQFSNSRSEMNVSTLELGDSALYLCASSLPLGAQGDTQYFGPGTRLTVL.

This clone was detected only a few times. The rearrangement uses TRBV19 and TRBJ2-3, with D uncertain. Germline V gene sequence: CDR1 LNHDA, CDR2 SQIVND (reference sequence). This CDR3 spans 15 amino acids. Deletions cut 4 bases from V and 2 bases from J, with 13 bases between. The CDR3 loop reads CASSKELSPTDTQYF. As DNA, the CDR3 is TGTGCCAGTAGTAAGGAGCTATCACCCACAGATACGCAGTATTTT.

This clone was observed a single time. This chain links TRBV3-1 (or the pseudogene TRBV3-2) with TRBJ2-7; 7 positions match TRBD1. The CDR3 is 13 amino acids. V was pared by 5 bases and J by 6 bases, with 7 bases of the junction left unmatched. Looked up from germline, CDR1 is LGHDT and CDR2 is YNNKEL (reference sequence). CDR3 in amino acids: CASSYSRGLEQYF. CDR3 bases: TGTGCCAGCAGCTATTCAAGGGGGCTCGAGCAGTACTTC.

The rearrangement links TRBV19 to TRBJ2-1; 12 nucleotides agree with TRBD2. The CDR3 is made up of 15 amino acids. Germline lookup yields CDR1 LNHDA and CDR2 SQIVND (reference sequence). V shed 4 bases and J 6 bases; nucleotides not matched to a gene: 4. This CDR3 is CASSTPSGRANEQFF. CDR3 DNA: TGTGCCAGTAGTACGCCTAGCGGGAGGGCCAATGAGCAGTTCTTC. Full variable domain (remainder filled in from reference TRBV19 and TRBJ2-1): DGGITQSPKYLFRKEGQNVTLSCEQNLNHDAMYWYRQDPGQGLRLIYYSQIVNDFQKGDIAEGYSVSREKKESFPLTVTSAQKNPTAFYLCASSTPSGRANEQFFGPGTRLTVL.